This TCR beta chain stems from a study of early T cells in non-severe SARS-CoV-2 infection. Study summary: Sequencing input comprised bulk RNA from unsorted whole blood; chain pairing was not available. Overall study findings and caveats: Missing private and CD4 specificities, VDJdb matching favored anti-spike CD8 responses.

A word on this clonotype: Its antigen is still unknown.

Each cDNA molecule carried a unique molecular identifier. TCRdb itself ran the 5' RACE reads through MiXCR, one entry per CDR3 protein. Among around 50,000 distinct CDR3 sequences listed, 9.5% to 13% were seen once. The CDR3 has 17 residues. The chain joins TRBV12-2 to TRBJ2-3; the listed D gene, TRBD1, was not tested against the DNA. TRBV12-2 is tagged as a pseudogene. This TCR derives from an adult who was a healthcare worker with PCR-confirmed SARS-CoV-2 infection or an uninfected control (not recorded which). Material for sequencing was whole blood. The CDR3 sequence is CASRPPRGGSSTDTQYF. The CDR3 DNA is TGTGCAAGTCGCCCTCCCCGGGGGGGATCTAGCACAGATACGCAGTATTTT.